This note documents a single T cell receptor beta chain sequence. The J segment lost 1 base and the V segment lost 1 base, leaving 11 bases of the junction unmatched. The CDR3 totals 19 residues. The germline CDR1 and CDR2 sequences are LGHDT and YNNKEL (reference sequence). TCR beta CDR3 regions were amplified from RNA. The HTBI set primed first-round TCR CDR3 RT-PCR. One entry per CDR3 protein, called by TCRdb with MiXCR from the multiplex PCR reads. The data contain fewer than 350,000 distinct CDR3 sequences, roughly 18% of them singletons. This sample stems from a study of T cells in Graves' hyperthyroidism and ophthalmopathy.

Sequencing used blood. The clonotype originates from a woman aged 35 to 49 with Graves' ophthalmopathy. The J gene is TRBJ2-2, the V gene TRBV3-1; 8 nucleotides align to TRBD1. CDR3 in amino acids: CASSQVMPGTGGNTGELFF. As DNA, the CDR3 is TGTGCCAGCAGCCAAGTCATGCCGGGGACAGGAGGGAACACCGGGGAGCTGTTTTTT.